The 19 T cell receptor beta chains listed next were all sequenced from one sample in a study of OX40 agonist ivuxolimab in advanced cancers. TCRdb keeps only in-frame clones here, not all; method: immunoSEQ multiplex PCR. In the table there are more than 40,000 clones, approximately 80% of which are singletons. Sequenced here: CD4+ or CD8+ T cells sorted from blood, sampled in a trial of the OX40 agonist ivuxolimab. The receptor set was obtained from an adult with an advanced solid tumor such as melanoma, head and neck, liver or kidney cancer.

This sequence joins TRBV6-4 and TRBJ2-3; D gene ambiguous. The CDR3 is 13 residues long. V was cut by 0 bases and J by 7 bases, with 8 bases left in between. CDR1 MRHNA and CDR2 SNTAGT come from the germline V gene. CDR3 sequence reads: CASSDSFGNTQYF. The DNA of the CDR3 is TGTGCCAGCAGTGACTCTTTCGGTAATACGCAGTATTTT.

The rearrangement links TRBV9 to TRBJ2-6; D is ambiguous. This CDR3 comprises 15 residues. Germline CDR1 SGDLS, CDR2 YYNGEE. V was cut by 2 bases and J by 0 bases, with 6 bases left in between. CDR3 in DNA: TGTGCCAGCAGCGTTGCCACCTCTGGGGCCAACGTCCTGACTTTC. Encoded protein: CASSVATSGANVLTF.

This chain joins TRBV4-1 and TRBJ2-6; 9 positions match TRBD1. This CDR3 is built from 18 residues. J lost 4 bases, V lost 0 bases, and 7 bases had no gene match. Per the germline V gene, CDR1 is MGHRA and CDR2 is YSYEKL. CDR3 sequence (DNA): TGCGCCAGCAGCCAAGATGGGACAGGGAGCGCGGGGGCCAACGTCCTGACTTTC. This gives the protein CASSQDGTGSAGANVLTF.

The rearrangement joins TRBV25-1 to TRBJ2-5; TRBD2 is a possible D gene (7 bases). V gave up 0 bases and J gave up 5 bases, with 13 bases separating them. In germline, CDR1 is MGHDK, CDR2 SYGVNS. The CDR3 sequence is 15 residues long. CDR3 nucleotides: TGTGCCAGCAGTGAATACGGGGGGCCTGCGGAGACCCAGTACTTC. Translated, it gives CASSEYGGPAETQYF.

The V call is TRBV18, the J call TRBJ2-7, with D tentatively TRBD1 or TRBD2 (5 bases each). The CDR3 is made up of 16 amino acids. The V end was cut by 4 bases, the J end by 2 bases, with 18 bases between. Germline V gives CDR1 KGHSH, CDR2 LQKENI. CDR3 nucleotide sequence: TGTGCCAGCTCACACCCGGGACGGGGTGGGACCTACGAGCAGTACTTC. Translation: CASSHPGRGGTYEQYF.

CDR3 protein: CASSLVRGSSYNEQFF. In DNA form, the CDR3 reads TGTGCCAGCAGCTTAGTGAGGGGAAGCTCCTACAATGAGCAGTTCTTC. The chain is built from TRBV7-9 and TRBJ2-1; D may be TRBD1 or TRBD2 (5 bases each). Per germline, CDR1 SEHNR and CDR2 FQNEAQ (reference sequence). The germline V and J ends were trimmed by 1 base and 0 bases, with 10 bases remaining between them. CDR3 size: 16 residues.

The chain combines TRBV30 with TRBJ1-1, with TRBD1 as a possible D gene (6 bases). With 4 bases removed from V and 2 bases from J, the gap between germline ends came to 14 bases. This CDR3 region has 14 residues. Germline assignment: CDR1 GTSNPN and CDR2 SVGIG (reference sequence). The CDR3 DNA sequence: TGTGCCTGGACGGGGGGCGTCGGAAACACTGAAGCTTTCTTT. It codes for CAWTGGVGNTEAFF. Drawing the rest from reference TRBV30 and TRBJ1-1, the complete variable domain is SQTIHQWPATLVQPVGSPLSLECTVEGTSNPNLYWYRQAAGRGLQLLFYSVGIGQISSEVPQNLSASRPQDRQFILSSKKLLLSDSGFYLCAWTGGVGNTEAFFGQGTRLTVV.

The chain is built from TRBV5-5 and TRBJ1-4; a weak D match, TRBD1 (6 bases). The CDR3 has 15 amino acids. The V gene lost 3 bases and the J gene lost 3 bases, with 12 bases spanning the gap. CDR1 SGHKS and CDR2 YYEKEE come from the germline V gene (reference sequence). DNA of the CDR3: TGTGCCAGCAGCTACTCGACAGGACCTAATGAAAAACTGTTTTTT. Its translation: CASSYSTGPNEKLFF.

The J gene is TRBJ2-2, the V gene TRBV18; the D gene is possibly TRBD2 (5 bases). There are 13 residues in the CDR3. Germline V CDR1 and CDR2: KGHSH, LQKENI. Trimming left V 3 bases short and J 5 bases short, with 7 bases between. As DNA, the CDR3 is TGTGCCAGCTCACCTACTAGTACCGGGGAGCTGTTTTTT. Amino acid sequence: CASSPTSTGELFF.

In nucleotides, the CDR3 is TGTGCCAGCAGCAGGGGACAGGCTAGCAATCAGCCCCAGCATTTT. Its translation is CASSRGQASNQPQHF. V and J are TRBV5-6 and TRBJ1-5, with TRBD1 matching 8 bases. The CDR3 extends over 15 amino acids. Per the germline V gene, CDR1 is SGHDT and CDR2 is YYEEEE. V gave up 4 bases and J gave up 0 bases; unmatched junction bases: 3.

V and J are TRBV10-2 and TRBJ1-4; D gene ambiguous. The CDR3 consists of 16 residues. Germline-derived CDR1 and CDR2 are WSHSY and SAAADI. Trimming removed 1 base at V and 1 base at J, with 10 bases between. The CDR3 bases are TGCGCCAGCAGTGAGTACGGCGACCAAACTAATGAAAAACTGTTTTTT. Encoded protein: CASSEYGDQTNEKLFF.

The V call is TRBV14, the J call TRBJ1-1; D remains ambiguous. From germline, CDR1 is SGHDN and CDR2 FVKESK. The CDR3 totals 14 residues. V lost 7 bases and J 2 bases, leaving 14 bases between the germline ends. The CDR3 DNA follows: TGTGCCAGCAATCACCTTGGTGGTAACACTGAAGCTTTCTTT. Amino acid sequence: CASNHLGGNTEAFF. The full variable domain, in which reference TRBV14 and TRBJ1-1 provide the parts outside the CDR3, is EAGVTQFPSHSVIEKGQTVTLRCDPISGHDNLYWYRRVMGKEIKFLLHFVKESKQDESGMPNNRFLAERTGGTYSTLKVQPAELEDSGVYFCASNHLGGNTEAFFGQGTRLTVV.

The chain has TRBV27 and TRBJ2-2, with 9 bases identical to TRBD1. The length of the CDR3 is 17 residues. Trimming cost V 5 bases and J 4 bases; bases outside gene matches: 11. CDR1 is MNHEY, CDR2 SMNVEV, per germline (reference sequence). CDR3 sequence: CASSLFTGTGLTGELFF. CDR3 in DNA: TGTGCCAGCAGTCTATTTACCGGGACAGGGCTCACCGGGGAGCTGTTTTTT.

V usage is TRBV4-1 and J usage is TRBJ1-2; a possible D gene is TRBD1 (5 bases). Trimming stripped 4 bases from V and 4 bases from J, with 22 bases between. CDR1 and CDR2 (germline): MGHRA, YSYEKL. This CDR3 is 17 amino acids long. CDR3 in DNA: TGCGCCAGCAGCCCTAACGGGGTTCAGGGTTTCCCCTATGGCTACACCTTC. Translated, it gives CASSPNGVQGFPYGYTF.

The genes are TRBV29-1 and TRBJ1-1; D is unresolved. This CDR3 region has 12 residues. V lost 3 bases, J lost 1 base, and 6 bases lay in between. Germline loops: CDR1 SQVTM, CDR2 ANQGSEA. CDR3 nucleotides: TGCAGCGTTGATATTCAGAACACTGAAGCTTTCTTT. Its protein product is CSVDIQNTEAFF.

The CDR3, as DNA: TGTGCCAGTAGTAGGGGGGGCTCGAACTATGGCTACACCTTC. This translates into CASSRGGSNYGYTF. The rearrangement links TRBV19 to TRBJ1-2; maybe TRBD1 (6 bases). Germline V lookup: CDR1 LNHDA, CDR2 SQIVND (reference sequence). The CDR3 totals 14 residues. Trimming left V 4 bases short and J 2 bases short, with 11 bases between.

This chain connects TRBV5-1 to TRBJ2-1; TRBD1 aligns across 12 bases. The CDR3 covers 15 residues. CDR1 is SGHRS and CDR2 is YFSETQ in the germline V gene. Trimming took 6 bases from V and 5 from J; bases not matched to a gene: 6. CDR3 sequence (DNA): TGCGCCAGCAACTCGGGACAGGGGGCCCACAATGAGCAGTTCTTC. The encoded protein is CASNSGQGAHNEQFF.

J is TRBJ1-2 and V is TRBV6-6, with TRBD1 matching 9 bases. From germline, CDR1 is MNHNY and CDR2 SVGAGI (reference sequence). This CDR3 has 14 residues. Trimming took 5 bases from V and 3 from J; bases not matched to a gene: 4. The CDR3 protein is CASSLTGGDYGYTF. DNA of the CDR3: TGTGCCAGCAGTCTGACAGGGGGTGACTATGGCTACACCTTC.

This chain links TRBV7-2 with TRBJ2-7; no definite D call. V lost 2 bases and J lost 5, with 4 bases in between. CDR1 and CDR2 (germline): SGHTA, FQGNSA. The CDR3 runs to 11 residues. CDR3 coding DNA: TGTGCCAGCAGCTTATGGGACGAGCAGTACTTC. This sequence encodes CASSLWDEQYF.